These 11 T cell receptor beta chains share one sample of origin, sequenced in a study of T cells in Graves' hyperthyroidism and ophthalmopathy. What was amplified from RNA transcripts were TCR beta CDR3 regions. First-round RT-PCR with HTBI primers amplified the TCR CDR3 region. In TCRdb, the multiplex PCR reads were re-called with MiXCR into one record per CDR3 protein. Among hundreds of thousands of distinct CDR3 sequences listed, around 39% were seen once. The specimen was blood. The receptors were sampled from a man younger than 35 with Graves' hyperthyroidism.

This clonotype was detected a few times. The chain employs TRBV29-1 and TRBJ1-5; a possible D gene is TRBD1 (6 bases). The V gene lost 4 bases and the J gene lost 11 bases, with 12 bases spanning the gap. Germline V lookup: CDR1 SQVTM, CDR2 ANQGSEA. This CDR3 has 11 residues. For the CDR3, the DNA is TGCAGCGTTGTTAGGGGGGAGACCCAGCATTTT. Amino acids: CSVVRGETQHF.

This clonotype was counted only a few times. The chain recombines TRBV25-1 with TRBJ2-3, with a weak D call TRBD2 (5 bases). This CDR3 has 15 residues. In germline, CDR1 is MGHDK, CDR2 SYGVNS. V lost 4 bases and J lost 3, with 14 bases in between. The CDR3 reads CASSGVTGMTDTQYF. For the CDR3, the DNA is TGTGCCAGCAGTGGCGTGACGGGAATGACAGATACGCAGTATTTT.

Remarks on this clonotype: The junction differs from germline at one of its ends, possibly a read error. The CDR3: CVSSMKPNTEAFF. The CDR3 DNA reads TGTGTCAGTAGTATGAAACCTAACACTGAAGCTTTCTTT. The chain has TRBV19 and TRBJ1-1; D ambiguous. The CDR3 is 13 residues long. Germline V CDR1 and CDR2: LNHDA, SQIVND (reference sequence).

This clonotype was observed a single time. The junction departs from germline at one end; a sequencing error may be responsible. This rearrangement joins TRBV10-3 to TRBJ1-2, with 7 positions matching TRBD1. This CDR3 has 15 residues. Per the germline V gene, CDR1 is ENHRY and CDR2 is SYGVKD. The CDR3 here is CASSATSGGPYGYTF. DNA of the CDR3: TGTGCCAGCAGTGCGACCTCAGGGGGGCCCTATGGCTACACCTTC.

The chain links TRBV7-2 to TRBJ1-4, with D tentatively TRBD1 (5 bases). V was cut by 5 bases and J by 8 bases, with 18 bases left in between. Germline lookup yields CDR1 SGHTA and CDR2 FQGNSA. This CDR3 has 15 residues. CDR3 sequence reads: CASSQELGLGEKLFF. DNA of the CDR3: TGTGCCAGCAGCCAAGAACTGGGGCTGGGGGAAAAACTGTTTTTT.

CDR3 protein: CASSIDAVGNIQYF. CDR3 DNA: TGTGCCAGTAGTATCGACGCCGTCGGGAACATTCAGTACTTC. The chain has TRBV19 and TRBJ2-4, with unresolved D. Germline V gene data show CDR1 as LNHDA and CDR2 as SQIVND (reference sequence). The V end lost 3 bases, the J end lost 7 bases, and 13 bases lay between the germline ends. The CDR3 is 14 amino acids.

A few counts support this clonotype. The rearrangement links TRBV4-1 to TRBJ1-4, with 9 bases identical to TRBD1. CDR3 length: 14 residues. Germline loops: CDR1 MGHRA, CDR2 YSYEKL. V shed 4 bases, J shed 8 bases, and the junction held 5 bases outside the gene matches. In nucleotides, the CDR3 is TGCGCCAGCAGCCGAGGGACAGGGTCGGAAAAACTGTTTTTT. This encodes CASSRGTGSEKLFF.

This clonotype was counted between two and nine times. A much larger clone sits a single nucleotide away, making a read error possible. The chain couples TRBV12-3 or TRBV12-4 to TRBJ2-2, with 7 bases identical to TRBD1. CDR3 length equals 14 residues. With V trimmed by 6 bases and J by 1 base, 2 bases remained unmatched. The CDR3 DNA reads TGTGCCAGCAGGGGGACAGAGAACACCGGGGAGCTGTTTTTT. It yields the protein CASRGTENTGELFF.

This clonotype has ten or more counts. The CDR3 is CASSSDISYEQYF. The CDR3 DNA sequence: TGTGCCAGCAGTTCGGATATTAGCTACGAGCAGTACTTC. This chain connects TRBV12-3 or TRBV12-4 to TRBJ2-7; D is undetermined. The germline V and J ends were trimmed by 4 bases and 3 bases, with 10 bases remaining between them. CDR3 size: 13 residues.

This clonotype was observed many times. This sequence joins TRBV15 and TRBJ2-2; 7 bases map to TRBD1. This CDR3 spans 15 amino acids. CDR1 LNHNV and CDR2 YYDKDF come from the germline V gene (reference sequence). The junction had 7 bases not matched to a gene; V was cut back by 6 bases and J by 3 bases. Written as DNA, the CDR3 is TGTGCCACCAGGTACTACAGGGGTGACACCGGGGAGCTGTTTTTT. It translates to CATRYYRGDTGELFF.

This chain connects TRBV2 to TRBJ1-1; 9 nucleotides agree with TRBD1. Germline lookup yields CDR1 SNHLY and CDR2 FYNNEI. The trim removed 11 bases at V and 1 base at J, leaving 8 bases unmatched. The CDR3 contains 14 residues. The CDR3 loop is CAWSPGQGNTEAFF. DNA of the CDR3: TGTGCCTGGAGTCCGGGACAGGGGAACACTGAAGCTTTCTTT.